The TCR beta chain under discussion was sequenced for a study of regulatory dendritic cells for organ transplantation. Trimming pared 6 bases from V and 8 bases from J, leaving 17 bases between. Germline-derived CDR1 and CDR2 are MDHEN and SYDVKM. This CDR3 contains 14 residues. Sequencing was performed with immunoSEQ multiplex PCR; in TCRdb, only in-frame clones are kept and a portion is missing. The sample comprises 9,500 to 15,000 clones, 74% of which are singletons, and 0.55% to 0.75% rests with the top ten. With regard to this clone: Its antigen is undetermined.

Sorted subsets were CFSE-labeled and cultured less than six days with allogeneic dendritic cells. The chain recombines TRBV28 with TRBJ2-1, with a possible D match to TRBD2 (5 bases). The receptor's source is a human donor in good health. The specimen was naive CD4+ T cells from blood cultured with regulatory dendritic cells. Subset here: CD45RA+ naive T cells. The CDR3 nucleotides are TGTGCCAGCAGGATTGGTGGGGAGAAGGATGAGCAGTTCTTC. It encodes CASRIGGEKDEQFF.